This record covers a single TCR beta chain. Its antigen is currently not known. No clone much larger than this one lies a single base away; base qualities are absent. Synthetic TCR analog templates were spiked into each PCR to estimate absolute template abundance from read counts. Using the immunoSEQ assay, TCRbeta CDR3 regions were amplified from genomic DNA with bias-controlled V and J gene primers. Rearranged TCRbeta segments were sequenced at approximately 20X coverage. The source study handled its data this way. Sequencing errors were corrected by clustering, and CDR3s were annotated against IMGT so that V, D and J genes could be assigned. Only productive TCRbeta rearrangements were used in downstream analyses, excluding out-of-frame or stop-codon sequences. Clonality was calculated as one minus the Shannon entropy normalized by the log of the number of unique productive sequences. Fisher's exact test with Benjamini-Hochberg correction, using a cutoff of adjusted p below 0.01, was how clones that differed between time points or between blood and tumor were identified. As stored in TCRdb, this immuneACCESS dataset retains in-frame rearrangements with V and J assigned. A fraction of the clones does not appear; measured against another copy, unresolved V genes explain less than half of the discrepancy, and the remainder lacks a known reason. D and trimming were read from the DNA, whereas the V and J calls and clone size are those reported in that table. A total of over 50,000 clones appear in this sample, 70% to 90% of them only once. Of the sample, 2.5% to 3.5% falls within the top ten clones.

This sample stems from a study of PD-L1 blockade in urothelial cancer (dated by TCRdb to the late 2010s). Study-wide context: Every patient began therapy in about 2014 and was given atezolizumab 1,200 mg intravenously every 3 weeks. Blood samples gave median yields of approximately 130,000 T cells and 80,000 or so unique TCRs, along with a median clonality of around 0.08. An ECOG performance status of 0 or 1 was recorded for the patients, and 0 to 3 prior chemotherapy regimens had been received by the patients. Around 30 patients had pretreatment blood TCR-seq, about 24 had at least one posttreatment blood collection, and about 24 had tumor TCR-seq. Eight to ten patients achieved durable clinical benefit and around 19 did not. About nine tenths of the roughly 29 patients were identified as males with urothelial cancer of bladder origin, and a prior smoking history was reported by 18 of 29 patients. Pretreatment tumor samples, along with matched peripheral blood collected serially before and after atezolizumab treatment, underwent TCR sequencing. Durable clinical benefit meant progression-free survival longer than 6 months, and TCR features were also tested against progression-free and overall survival. An exploratory multi-omic analysis was conducted of the somatic, immune and clinical correlates of response to PD-L1 blockade with atezolizumab in urothelial cancer. In the same patients, pretreatment tumors underwent whole exome sequencing and RNA sequencing in addition to TCR sequencing. Blood samples were analyzed at 3 weeks after treatment start (second dose) and at 6 weeks after treatment start. On the study overall, not on this receptor specifically: Patients with durable benefit showed greater expansion of tumor-associated TCR clones in peripheral blood 3 weeks after starting treatment (n of about 21, p = 0.022). Because the sample size was small (n of about 30) and many of the analyses were exploratory, the results are meant to be hypothesis-generating. A pretreatment peripheral blood TCR clonality below the median was linked to improved progression-free and overall survival.

A cohort of 25 to 30 patients with locally advanced or metastatic urothelial carcinoma, treated at Memorial Sloan Kettering on a trial protocol, was included. Peripheral blood mononuclear cells were collected pretreatment and during treatment, with between 1 and 8 total time points per patient. The Qiagen DNeasy Blood extraction kit was used to purify genomic DNA from total PBMCs and tumor samples. PBMCs were collected pretreatment and during treatment, and were isolated and stored as previously described. V ends up 3 bases short and J 8 bases short, with an unmatched junction base count of 3. CDR1 and CDR2 are read off the germline V gene as ENHRY and SYGVKD. The CDR3 spans 15 residues, from the cysteine through the phenylalanine. CDR3 DNA only is kept here, 45 bases in frame from base 1.

Sequencing was performed on PBMCs, taken around atezolizumab (anti-PD-L1) treatment. The rearrangement joined TRBV10-3 to TRBJ2-1; 14 bases in between match TRBD2. The sequence came from a man in his fifties with urothelial cancer. The nucleotide sequence reads TGTGCCATCAGTGAACTGGGACTAGCGGGAGATGAGCAGTTCTTC. This translates into CAISELGLAGDEQFF.